These 18 T cell receptor beta chains originate from one sample sequenced in a study of CD8 T cells in Susac syndrome. With random hexamers, reverse transcription was performed on roughly 0.5 to 1 ug of RNA. TCRdb re-analysed the immunoSEQ multiplex PCR reads in MiXCR, keeping a single row per CDR3 protein. The profile shows 100,000 to 150,000 distinct CDR3 sequences, around 95% of them singletons. The specimen was CD4+ T cells from PBMCs. The receptors were gathered from a human donor in good health.

In DNA form, the CDR3 reads TGTGCCAGCTCATCAGGGCCCGGGGCGGGCACTGAAGCTTTCTTT. Its protein product is CASSSGPGAGTEAFF. The J gene is TRBJ1-1, the V gene TRBV18; D perhaps matches TRBD1 (5 bases). The CDR3 is 15 amino acids. V lost 5 bases and J 4 bases, leaving 17 bases between the germline ends. CDR1 and CDR2 (germline): KGHSH, LQKENI.

The rearrangement joins TRBV5-1 to TRBJ2-3; TRBD1 matches at 8 bases. V was pared by 4 bases and J by 1 base, with 8 bases of the junction left unmatched. The CDR3 is 16 residues long. Germline CDR1 and CDR2: SGHRS and YFSETQ. This CDR3 is CASSPLSGQGTDTQYF. In nucleotides, the CDR3 is TGCGCCAGCAGCCCCCTGTCGGGACAGGGCACAGATACGCAGTATTTT.

The chain joins TRBV7-2 to TRBJ2-7, with unresolved D. Trimming took 0 bases from V and 3 from J, leaving 21 bases between them. The length of the CDR3 is 18 residues. Germline V CDR1 and CDR2: SGHTA, FQGNSA. The CDR3 DNA sequence: TGTGCCAGCAGCTTAGCGAGGTATGGCGGCCGAAACGGCTACGAGCAGTACTTC. Its protein product is CASSLARYGGRNGYEQYF.

J is TRBJ2-2 and V is TRBV4-1, with D possibly matching TRBD2 (6 bases). CDR1 and CDR2 from the germline V gene are MGHRA and YSYEKL. Trimming shortened V by 4 bases and J by 3 bases, and 9 bases separated the two germline ends. The CDR3 consists of 14 residues. CDR3 sequence reads: CASSPGLHTGELFF. For the CDR3, the DNA is TGCGCCAGCAGCCCGGGACTCCACACCGGGGAGCTGTTTTTT.

This clonotype came up once. The chain is built from TRBV12-3 or TRBV12-4 and TRBJ2-1; the D is unclear. CDR3 length: 14 residues. Trimming cost V 2 bases and J 9 bases, with 14 bases left between them. Here the CDR3 reads CASSLSSSDGEQFF. The CDR3 nucleotides read TGTGCCAGCAGTTTAAGTAGTAGTGATGGTGAGCAGTTCTTC.

The rearrangement joins TRBV29-1 to TRBJ2-7; 8 positions match TRBD2. The CDR3 spans 14 residues. Germline values: CDR1 SQVTM, CDR2 ANQGSEA. The V gene end was trimmed by 6 bases and the J gene end by 3 bases; junction bases not matched to a gene: 10. CDR3 DNA: TGCAGCGTAGGAGGGACTAGTAATTACTACGAGCAGTACTTC. It specifies CSVGGTSNYYEQYF.

This chain joins TRBV12-3 or TRBV12-4 and TRBJ1-1; D possibly corresponds to TRBD1 (6 bases). CDR3 length equals 14 residues. Trimming pared 3 bases from V and 3 bases from J, leaving 11 bases between. This CDR3 reads CASSFTGRDTEAFF. The CDR3 DNA reads TGTGCCAGCAGTTTCACAGGGAGGGACACTGAAGCTTTCTTT.

The CDR3 DNA reads TGTGCCAGCAGCTACTGGGGGGCCGACAATGAGCAGTTCTTC. Translated, it gives CASSYWGADNEQFF. The chain carries TRBV3-1 and TRBJ2-1, with D perhaps being TRBD1 or TRBD2 (6 bases each). Germline V lookup: CDR1 LGHDT, CDR2 YNNKEL (reference sequence). This CDR3 region has 14 residues. V dropped 5 bases and J dropped 5 bases, with 13 bases sitting between them.

The rearrangement links TRBV23-1 to TRBJ1-1; tentative D call: TRBD1 (5 bases). TRBV23-1 falls under the ORF class, with uncertain function. The V end lost 7 bases, the J end lost 0 bases, and 12 bases lay between the germline ends. CDR3 length: 14 residues. CDR3 nucleotides: TGCGCCAGCAACCGGGACCCGATGAACACTGAAGCTTTCTTT. Its translation is CASNRDPMNTEAFF.

The rearrangement uses TRBV5-1 and TRBJ2-3, with D hard to call. CDR3 size: 14 residues. V lost 4 bases to trimming and J lost 1 base, with 10 bases between them. From germline, CDR1 is SGHRS and CDR2 YFSETQ. CDR3 nucleotide sequence: TGCGCCAGCAGCCAACTGGCAGGCACAGATACGCAGTATTTT. This sequence encodes CASSQLAGTDTQYF.

The chain carries TRBV12-3 or TRBV12-4 and TRBJ2-1, with 8 bases identical to TRBD2. V shed 7 bases, J shed 4 bases, and the junction held 9 bases outside the gene matches. CDR3 length equals 15 residues. The CDR3 is CASKPSGSPYNEQFF. CDR3 nucleotides: TGTGCCAGCAAACCGAGCGGGAGCCCTTACAATGAGCAGTTCTTC.

Only one count was recorded for this clonotype. The J gene is TRBJ2-5, the V gene TRBV10-3; D is ambiguous. This CDR3 contains 11 residues. The V and J ends lost 2 bases and 2 bases respectively, with 0 bases between them. Germline-derived CDR1 and CDR2 are ENHRY and SYGVKD. CDR3 residues: CAISEQETQYF. The CDR3 DNA is TGTGCCATCAGTGAGCAAGAGACCCAGTACTTC.

This chain links TRBV12-3 or TRBV12-4 with TRBJ2-7; D is possibly TRBD2 (7 bases). V lost 7 bases, J lost 5 bases, and 18 bases lay in between. The CDR3 consists of 14 residues. The CDR3 bases are TGTGCCAGCATGAATCGGGGGGCAGCCGACGAGCAGTACTTC. Translated, it gives CASMNRGAADEQYF.

The J gene is TRBJ1-5, the V gene TRBV5-5; 7 bases align to TRBD1. The CDR3 contains 15 residues. From germline, CDR1 is SGHKS and CDR2 YYEKEE (reference sequence). V lost 3 bases, J lost 3 bases, and 6 bases stayed unmatched. For the CDR3, the DNA is TGTGCCAGCAGCTCGGGAGGGACAGTCAATCAGCCCCAGCATTTT. Its protein is CASSSGGTVNQPQHF.

The chain employs TRBV29-1 and TRBJ2-3; D not resolved. In germline, CDR1 is SQVTM, CDR2 ANQGSEA. The CDR3 spans 12 residues. V was pared by 4 bases and J by 1 base, with 6 bases between. CDR3 loop: CSVVTGTDTQYF. For the CDR3, the DNA is TGCAGCGTTGTTACAGGCACAGATACGCAGTATTTT.

V is TRBV7-9 and J is TRBJ1-3; D remains ambiguous. The germline V gene has CDR1 SEHNR and CDR2 FQNEAQ (reference sequence). Trimming cost V 5 bases and J 4 bases, with 12 bases left between them. The CDR3 runs to 14 residues. The chain's CDR3 is CASSPSPGGNTIYF. The CDR3 nucleotides are TGTGCCAGCAGCCCGTCACCCGGAGGAAACACCATATATTTT.

The rearrangement joins TRBV6-5 to TRBJ2-7; 9 nucleotides agree with TRBD2. V shed 6 bases and J 4 bases; nucleotides not matched to a gene: 4. CDR3 length equals 13 residues. CDR1 and CDR2 from the germline V gene are MNHEY and SVGAGI. This chain's CDR3 is CASRDSGSYEQYF. The CDR3 coding sequence is TGTGCCAGCAGGGATAGCGGGAGTTACGAGCAGTACTTC.

The genes are TRBV20-1 and TRBJ2-1, with TRBD2 matching 10 bases. This CDR3 is 17 amino acids long. J lost 7 bases, V lost 0 bases, and 12 bases had no gene match. Germline lookup yields CDR1 DFQATT and CDR2 SNEGSKA (reference sequence). In DNA form, the CDR3 reads TGCAGTGCTAGAGATAGAAGCGGGAGGGTTATTTTTAATGAGCAGTTCTTC. Its translation is CSARDRSGRVIFNEQFF.